The T cell receptor beta chain under discussion was sequenced for a study of human T cells and chemical hapten exposure. Whole-study context: The patients, most of them female, presented with alopecia areata, totalis or universalis. It was small differences in pooled library volume that mainly caused per-sample TCR yields to vary. Notes on the study in general: Relative to control repertoires, expanded TCRs gave rise to significantly more large CDR3 similarity clusters.

Noted time point: pre-sensitization, week 0. Noted treatment: therapeutic diphenylcyclopropenone sensitization with weekly scalp DPC. V shed 5 bases, J shed 3 bases, and the junction held 3 bases outside the gene matches. Germline V CDR1 and CDR2: SGHRS, YFSETQ. This CDR3 has 14 amino acids. TCRdb redid the calling of the RACE reads with MiXCR, one entry per CDR3 protein. This sample has 90,000 or so distinct CDR3 sequences, with roughly 8.5% found just once. In regard to this clonotype: Its specificity is unknown.

Here the sequenced sample was whole blood, taken in connection with sensitization to the hapten diphenylcyclopropenone (DPC). The chain carries TRBV5-1 and TRBJ2-3; TRBD2 agrees at 10 bases. This clonotype was sampled from a middle-aged man with alopecia areata. Some clones in this sample may be carry-over from other donors' samples. CDR3 in DNA: TGCGCCAGCAGTCCGGGACTAGCGACAGATACGCAGTATTTT. Translating gives CASSPGLATDTQYF.